This TCR beta chain was recorded in a study of regulatory T cells in long-lasting Graves disease (dated by TCRdb to the early 2020s). Study-level background: Newly diagnosed Graves' disease patients had taken antithyroid drugs for less than 3 months. This study used TCR sequencing and RNA sequencing of peripheral blood to compare persistent Graves' disease patients against newly diagnosed Graves' disease patients. A total of some 33 samples were covered by TCR sequencing, comprising some 13 persistent and around 20 newly diagnosed Graves' disease patients. The study was registered as a clinical trial and conducted in China. Study-level results and caveats: Only peripheral blood was studied, because thyroid tissue, the primary lesion, was inaccessible. Sequencing and analysis were limited to the TCR beta chain. Persistent disease showed preferential use of TRBV28, TRBJ1-2 and TRBJ2-5, whereas newly diagnosed disease favored TRBV20-1 and TRBJ2-1. Compared with newly diagnosed patients, patients with persistent Graves' disease had lower TCR Shannon entropy and fewer highly expanded clones, which suggests clonal expansion. As a limitation, the authors acknowledged that the small sample size may reduce accuracy. More public clonotypes were shared among persistent patients (around 3,000) than among newly diagnosed patients (under 1,000).

The library was obtained by multiplex PCR. The sequencing machine was an Illumina HiSeq 4000. iRepertoire HTBI primers and Arm-PCR amplification of CDR3 regions were used to construct TCR beta libraries. PCR products were gel purified before sequencing. Turning to the authors' computational methods: Gene usage analysis of CDR3 amino acid clonotypes used the roughly 60 TRBV and around 13 TRBJ segments found across samples. COPE and FqMerger were used to merge filtered high-quality paired reads into contigs. Contigs were aligned with BLAST to IMGT TRBV, TRBD and TRBJ reference genes, and CDR3 was defined per IMGT. Highly expanded clones were defined as clonotypes with a frequency above 0.1%. Shannon entropy was used to measure repertoire diversity, and the Gini coefficient was used to measure V-J evenness. A clonotype found in more than one individual was treated as public. TCRdb trimmed the raw reads at Q25, called clones with MiXCR and kept productive beta chains. Every entry covers one CDR3 protein and lists the most common genes and DNA from its rows. The V and J calls follow TCRdb's processing rather than the paper's. This sample holds fewer than 350,000 distinct CDR3 sequences; 18% were observed only once. The ten largest clonotypes hold 38% of the sample.

Inclusive of the bounding cysteine and phenylalanine, the CDR3 is 11 residues long. Only the CDR3 portion is preserved as DNA: 33 bases, with reading frame beginning at the first base. The germline V gene (reference sequence) provides CDR1 SEHNR and CDR2 FQNEAQ. Trimming removed 5 bases from V and 13 bases from J; the gene matches leave 2 bases unexplained. This clonotype was counted many times. Its antigen is currently not known. Base qualities were left out, and no much larger clone turns up one base away. According to the study, the label for this sample's time point signals: newly diagnosed GD, antithyroid drugs for less than 3 months. RNA was extracted from PBMCs in TRIzol for both TCR sequencing and RNA sequencing. The diagnosis of Graves' disease was made according to American Thyroid Association guidelines. Patients were recruited from an endocrinology department in Xi'an, China. Each patient gave 9 to 10 milliliters of peripheral blood, collected in an EDTA anticoagulant tube. Ficoll Paque Plus density gradient separation was used to isolate PBMCs, and no further T cell sorting was performed. An Agilent 2100 Bioanalyzer and agarose gel were used to assess RNA quality, and a NanoDrop 2000 was used to measure RNA concentration.

The sequencing here drew on peripheral blood mononuclear cells (PBMCs), taken at new diagnosis, from a patient treated with antithyroid drugs. The V and J genes are TRBV7-9 and TRBJ2-1; the central 10 bases match TRBD2. The receptor was derived from a female donor with Graves disease. The CDR3 protein: CASSASGRQFF. The nucleotides read TGTGCCAGCAGCGCTAGCGGGAGACAGTTCTTC.